This TCR beta chain is from a study of identical twins. MiXCR, run by TCRdb on the 5' RACE reads, gives a single entry per CDR3 protein. The repertoire includes some 710,000 distinct CDR3 sequences, roughly 6.2% of them detected once, and 1.5% to 2% sits in the top ten. The CDR3 is 12 amino acids. V lost 1 base and J lost 8, with 8 bases in between. The germline CDR1 and CDR2 sequences are LGHDT and YNNKEL (reference sequence). Ten or more counts support this clonotype. Specimen: naive T cells sorted from blood. The V call is TRBV3-1, the J call TRBJ2-5; D gene uncertain. This TCR was recovered from a man aged 18 to 29 in good health. CDR3 bases: TGTGCCAGCAGCCAAGTGATGGACACCCAGTACTTC. It translates to CASSQVMDTQYF.